These 19 T cell receptor beta chains share one sample of origin, sequenced in a study of cytomegalovirus exposure and HLA in healthy donors. PCR involved 60 Vbeta and 13 Jbeta primers. Libraries were prepared by immunoSEQ multiplex PCR; TCRdb keeps only in-frame clonotypes and omits some of them. Of about 130,000 clones detected, around 67% appear once; the ten largest clones hold approximately 4.3%. The sequencing input was PBMCs. The receptors were sampled from a man younger than 30 in good health and CMV-seropositive.

The chain uses TRBV5-1 and TRBJ2-2; the D is unclear. V was cut by 4 bases and J by 1 base, with 5 bases left in between. The CDR3 has 13 residues. Germline CDR1 and CDR2: SGHRS and YFSETQ. The CDR3, as DNA: TGCGCCAGCAGCCGGGTGAACACCGGGGAGCTGTTTTTT. It codes for CASSRVNTGELFF.

The V gene is TRBV7-2, the J gene TRBJ1-2; no reliable D call. The V and J ends lost 1 base and 2 bases respectively, with 17 bases between them. Germline loops: CDR1 SGHTA, CDR2 FQGNSA. The CDR3 contains 17 residues. CDR3 in amino acids: CASSLESGRQENYGYTF. The CDR3 bases are TGTGCCAGCAGCTTAGAGAGCGGTCGGCAGGAGAACTATGGCTACACCTTC.

This clone was seen only once. The chain joins TRBV2 to TRBJ1-5, with unresolved D. The germline V and J ends were trimmed by 4 bases and 6 bases, with 13 bases remaining between them. This CDR3 comprises 14 residues. Germline CDR1 and CDR2: SNHLY and FYNNEI. CDR3 protein: CASSVGGLGQPQHF. In nucleotides, the CDR3 is TGTGCCAGCAGTGTAGGTGGGCTCGGTCAGCCCCAGCATTTT.

This clone was counted a few times. The genes are TRBV4-2 and TRBJ1-1; 8 bases match TRBD1. There are 17 residues in the CDR3. V lost 4 bases, J lost 4 bases, and 14 bases stayed unmatched. Germline CDR1 reads LGHNA; CDR2 reads YNFKEQ. CDR3 sequence (DNA): TGTGCCAGCAGCCGGAAAGACAGGGGAATATCGGCCACTGAAGCTTTCTTT. This translates into CASSRKDRGISATEAFF.

The chain couples TRBV7-9 to TRBJ2-1; D perhaps matches TRBD2 (6 bases). With 10 bases removed from V and 0 bases from J, the gap between germline ends came to 7 bases. This CDR3 contains 12 residues. Germline CDR1 SEHNR, CDR2 FQNEAQ (reference sequence). The CDR3 nucleotides are TGTGCCACCGGGGGCTCCTACAATGAGCAGTTCTTC. Protein sequence: CATGGSYNEQFF.

This clone was picked up a small number of times. The J gene is TRBJ2-2, the V gene TRBV4-1; 7 bases fit TRBD1. The length of the CDR3 is 14 residues. From germline, CDR1 is MGHRA and CDR2 YSYEKL. Trimming removed 8 bases from V and 7 bases from J; junction bases left unmatched: 10. As DNA, the CDR3 is TGCGCCAGCGCAAACGACAGGGTCGGCGGGGAGCTGTTTTTT. Protein product: CASANDRVGGELFF.

With respect to this clone: Other nucleotide sequences in the sample specify the same CDR3. The chain employs TRBV9 and TRBJ2-7; 7 bases align to TRBD1. V dropped 4 bases and J dropped 4; count of bases not matched to a gene: 8. The length of the CDR3 is 14 residues. The V gene's germline CDR1 is SGDLS and CDR2 YYNGEE. The CDR3 DNA is TGTGCCAGCAGCCCGAGGACAGGCGGGTACGAGCAGTACTTC. This codes for CASSPRTGGYEQYF. The complete variable domain, with remaining parts taken from reference TRBV9 and TRBJ2-7, reads DSGVTQTPKHLITATGQRVTLRCSPRSGDLSVYWYQQSLDQGLQFLIQYYNGEERAKGNILERFSAQQFPDLHSELNLSSLELGDSALYFCASSPRTGGYEQYFGPGTRLTVT.

This rearrangement joins TRBV10-2 to TRBJ2-2; 7 bases fit TRBD1. Germline V CDR1 and CDR2: WSHSY, SAAADI. Trimming cost V 8 bases and J 3 bases; bases outside gene matches: 6. The CDR3 length is 14 residues. The CDR3 protein is CASGTQGDTGELFF. The CDR3 nucleotides read TGCGCCAGCGGAACGCAGGGGGACACCGGGGAGCTGTTTTTT.

This chain uses TRBV25-1 with TRBJ2-2, with D possibly TRBD1 on 6 matching bases. CDR3 length equals 15 residues. Germline CDR1 reads MGHDK; CDR2 reads SYGVNS. The V gene lost 7 bases and the J gene lost 13 bases, with 25 bases spanning the gap. The CDR3 DNA reads as TGTGCCAGCACACTAACCCACACAGGGTCCGAGGGGCTGTTTTTT. Amino acids: CASTLTHTGSEGLFF.

This clone was picked up a small number of times. The gene calls are TRBV7-9 and TRBJ2-1; 8 bases are shared with TRBD2. Germline CDR1 reads SEHNR; CDR2 reads FQNEAQ (reference sequence). V dropped 5 bases and J dropped 5; count of bases not matched to a gene: 8. The CDR3 sequence is 15 residues long. CDR3 protein: CASSRSGGPHNEQFF. The CDR3 DNA is TGTGCCAGCAGCCGAAGCGGGGGCCCCCACAATGAGCAGTTCTTC.

This clone was found a few times. The sample carries other DNA sequences with the same CDR3. V and J are TRBV6-1 and TRBJ1-2, with a possible D match to TRBD1 (5 bases). Trimming left V 6 bases short and J 4 bases short, with 9 bases between. Germline V gene data show CDR1 as MNHNS and CDR2 as SASEGT. This CDR3 is built from 12 residues. CDR3 sequence: CASSLGGYGYTF. In nucleotides, the CDR3 is TGTGCCAGCAGCCTGGGGGGCTATGGCTACACCTTC.

The rearrangement joins TRBV16 to TRBJ2-6; D gene uncertain. Trimming removed 0 bases from V and 2 bases from J, with 11 bases in between. Germline lookup yields CDR1 KGHSY and CDR2 FQNENV. This CDR3 is 17 amino acids long. The CDR3: CASSQSARTTGANVLTF. Written as DNA, the CDR3 is TGTGCCAGCAGCCAATCGGCCAGAACGACTGGGGCCAACGTCCTGACTTTC.

A few counts support this clone. This chain uses TRBV19 with TRBJ1-2; 7 positions agree with TRBD1. V lost 6 bases to trimming and J lost 9 bases; unmatched junction nucleotides: 19. Germline V gene lookup returns CDR1 LNHDA and CDR2 SQIVND (reference sequence). This CDR3 is 16 amino acids long. The CDR3 DNA is TGTGCCAGTAGAGCCCCAGGTGTAAGGGGGCGAACGAGCTACACCTTC. It codes for CASRAPGVRGRTSYTF.

Only a few counts were recorded for this clone. For the CDR3, the DNA is TGTGCCAGCAGCCCCGGGACAGGGCGATTGAACACTGAAGCTTTCTTT. This encodes CASSPGTGRLNTEAFF. The rearrangement links TRBV7-9 to TRBJ1-1, with 9 bases lining up with TRBD1. V shed 5 bases, J shed 0 bases, and the junction held 7 bases outside the gene matches. The CDR3 sequence is 16 residues long. Germline V gene data show CDR1 as SEHNR and CDR2 as FQNEAQ (reference sequence). Variable domain in full (rest from reference TRBV7-9 and TRBJ1-1): DTGVSQNPRHKITKRGQNVTFRCDPISEHNRLYWYRQTLGQGPEFLTYFQNEAQLEKSRLLSDRFSAERPKGSFSTLEIQRTEQGDSAMYLCASSPGTGRLNTEAFFGQGTRLTVV.

This clone has only a few counts. V is TRBV2 and J is TRBJ2-7; 8 bases are shared with TRBD1. The CDR3 length is 12 residues. Germline V lookup: CDR1 SNHLY, CDR2 FYNNEI. V lost 6 bases, J lost 3 bases, and 1 base stayed unmatched. This CDR3 is CASRDRDYEQYF. CDR3 nucleotide sequence: TGTGCCAGCAGGGACAGGGACTACGAGCAGTACTTC.

The rearrangement joins TRBV6-6 to TRBJ2-5; D is possibly TRBD1 (6 bases). The J call may be mistaken, given a closer DNA end match to TRBJ2-7. The CDR3 consists of 12 residues. Looked up from germline, CDR1 is MNHNY and CDR2 is SVGAGI (reference sequence). The CDR3 reads CASSVQGGEQYF. The CDR3 DNA follows: TGTGCCAGCAGTGTACAGGGTGGCGAGCAGTACTTC.

The chain joins TRBV5-1 to TRBJ2-7; D possibly corresponds to TRBD1 (6 bases). The germline CDR1 and CDR2 sequences are SGHRS and YFSETQ. Trimming left V 3 bases short and J 5 bases short, with 18 bases between. The length of the CDR3 is 15 residues. CDR3 nucleotide sequence: TGCGCCAGCAGCTCACAGGGAGACGGGTGGGACGAGCAGTACTTC. It is translated as CASSSQGDGWDEQYF. Using reference TRBV5-1 and TRBJ2-7 for the parts outside the CDR3, the full variable domain is KAGVTQTPRYLIKTRGQQVTLSCSPISGHRSVSWYQQTPGQGLQFLFEYFSETQRNKGNFPGRFSGRQFSNSRSEMNVSTLELGDSALYLCASSSQGDGWDEQYFGPGTRLTVT.

J is TRBJ1-5 and V is TRBV19, with TRBD1 as a possible D gene (5 bases). CDR3 length equals 15 residues. Per germline, CDR1 LNHDA and CDR2 SQIVND (reference sequence). Trimming took 3 bases from V and 2 from J, leaving 11 bases between them. In nucleotides, the CDR3 is TGTGCCAGTAGTATTCTGGCCAGGGGCAATCAGCCCCAGCATTTT. It specifies CASSILARGNQPQHF.

This clone occurred a few times. The rearrangement links TRBV5-6 to TRBJ1-1; no clear D. Germline values: CDR1 SGHDT, CDR2 YYEEEE. The CDR3 consists of 16 residues. Trimming stripped 3 bases from V and 1 base from J, with 16 bases between. The CDR3 DNA reads TGTGCCAGCAGCTCGGACGTTGAGGGCAAGAACACTGAAGCTTTCTTT. Translation: CASSSDVEGKNTEAFF.